The 28 T cell receptor beta chains below were found in one sample sequenced in a study of T cell responses to AZD1222 COVID-19 vaccine. The method was immunoSEQ multiplex PCR; TCRdb's version includes in-frame clones alone and lacks a portion of them. The table shows under 300,000 clones, with 93% occurring only once. Source: peripheral blood, taken on day 0 of AZD1222 vaccination. These TCRs come from an adult in good health.

The chain joins TRBV28 to TRBJ1-1; D not resolved. The V end was cut by 3 bases, the J end by 4 bases, with 12 bases between. Germline V lookup: CDR1 MDHEN, CDR2 SYDVKM. The CDR3 is 14 amino acids. The CDR3: CASSFPPAVTEAFF. CDR3 sequence (DNA): TGTGCCAGCAGTTTCCCCCCAGCGGTCACTGAAGCTTTCTTT.

The chain links TRBV6-5 to TRBJ1-3; 8 positions agree with TRBD1. From germline, CDR1 is MNHEY and CDR2 SVGAGI. The CDR3 has 15 amino acids. Trimming at V came to 7 bases and at J to 1 base, leaving 6 bases not matched to a gene. Here the CDR3 DNA reads TGTGCCAGCAAGAACCAGGGGGCTTCTGGAAACACCATATATTTT. Protein sequence: CASKNQGASGNTIYF.

The chain has TRBV9 and TRBJ1-3; the match to TRBD1 covers 8 bases. Germline trimming cut 3 bases from V and 8 bases from J; bases unmatched to any gene: 13. CDR1 and CDR2 (germline): SGDLS, YYNGEE. The CDR3 runs 16 residues. CDR3 residues: CASSEMGQASLDTIYF. The CDR3 coding sequence is TGTGCCAGCAGCGAAATGGGACAGGCCTCTTTGGACACCATATATTTT.

The V gene is TRBV4-2, the J gene TRBJ2-2; D perhaps matches TRBD1 (5 bases). Germline values: CDR1 LGHNA, CDR2 YNFKEQ. This CDR3 has 14 amino acids. V was cut by 5 bases and J by 0 bases, with 7 bases left in between. CDR3 protein: CASSTQANTGELFF. The DNA for the CDR3 is TGTGCCAGCAGCACACAGGCGAACACCGGGGAGCTGTTTTTT.

V is TRBV3-1 (or the pseudogene TRBV3-2) and J is TRBJ1-4; perhaps TRBD1 as D (6 bases). V was pared by 3 bases and J by 7 bases, with 9 bases between. The CDR3 contains 13 residues. Germline CDR1 and CDR2: LGHDT and YNNKEL (reference sequence). CDR3 bases: TGTGCCAGCAGCCAGGGGGCCACTGAAAAACTGTTTTTT. Its protein product is CASSQGATEKLFF.

The chain has TRBV6-5 and TRBJ1-6; 9 positions match TRBD1. Germline loops: CDR1 MNHEY, CDR2 SVGAGI. J was trimmed by 8 bases and V by 5 bases; bases with no gene match: 7. The length of the CDR3 is 15 residues. DNA for the CDR3: TGTGCCAGCAGTAAAAGGGACAGGGCTTATTCACCCCTCCACTTT. This encodes CASSKRDRAYSPLHF.

The V and J genes are TRBV2 and TRBJ1-5; no clear D. Trimming left V 8 bases short and J 0 bases short, with 5 bases between. CDR1 SNHLY and CDR2 FYNNEI come from the germline V gene. The CDR3 contains 12 residues. The CDR3 reads CASGNSNQPQHF. For the CDR3, the DNA is TGTGCCAGCGGCAATAGCAATCAGCCCCAGCATTTT.

The genes are TRBV9 and TRBJ2-1, with TRBD1 matching 7 bases. The CDR3 spans 15 residues. In germline, CDR1 is SGDLS, CDR2 YYNGEE. V lost 3 bases to trimming and J lost 10 bases; unmatched junction nucleotides: 13. The CDR3 DNA reads TGTGCCAGCAGCGGCTCCGGGACAGAGCGTAGGGAGCAGTTCTTC. Its protein is CASSGSGTERREQFF.

This sequence joins TRBV4-1 and TRBJ2-7, with D perhaps given as TRBD1 or TRBD2 (5 bases each). Trimming took 3 bases from V and 2 from J, leaving 8 bases between them. CDR3 length equals 13 residues. The germline gives CDR1 MGHRA, CDR2 YSYEKL. CDR3 residues: CASSQPGPYEQYF. Written as DNA, the CDR3 is TGCGCCAGCAGCCAGCCGGGGCCCTACGAGCAGTACTTC.

The V call is TRBV3-1 (or the pseudogene TRBV3-2), the J call TRBJ2-5; D ambiguous. V gave up 2 bases and J gave up 7 bases, with 5 bases separating them. The CDR3 spans 11 residues. The V gene's germline CDR1 is LGHDT and CDR2 YNNKEL (reference sequence). The CDR3 nucleotides are TGTGCCAGCAGCCAACAAACGACCCAGTACTTC. Translating it yields CASSQQTTQYF.

V gene TRBV9 combines with J gene TRBJ2-3; weak D call: TRBD2 (5 bases). This CDR3 spans 14 amino acids. Germline-derived CDR1 and CDR2 are SGDLS and YYNGEE. Trimming left V 2 bases short and J 3 bases short, with 10 bases between. The CDR3 DNA reads as TGTGCCAGCAGCGTGGGAGAGGGAACAGATACGCAGTATTTT. It codes for CASSVGEGTDTQYF.

This clone has a single count. The same CDR3 is also encoded by other DNA sequences in this sample. V usage is TRBV28 and J usage is TRBJ2-7, with TRBD1 identical over 9 bases. With V trimmed by 4 bases and J by 3 bases, 7 bases remained unmatched. Germline V gene sequence: CDR1 MDHEN, CDR2 SYDVKM. The CDR3 loop spans 15 amino acids. CDR3 coding DNA: TGTGCCAGCAGTTCTCCGGGACAGGGCGGCTACGAGCAGTACTTC. Its translation: CASSSPGQGGYEQYF. The full variable domain, completed using reference TRBV28 and TRBJ2-7, is DVKVTQSSRYLVKRTGEKVFLECVQDMDHENMFWYRQDPGLGLRLIYFSYDVKMKEKGDIPEGYSVSREKKERFSLILESASTNQTSMYLCASSSPGQGGYEQYFGPGTRLTVT.

This clone is a singleton in its sample. The chain carries TRBV27 and TRBJ2-7, with D possibly TRBD1 on 6 matching bases. V lost 0 bases and J 5 bases, leaving 11 bases between the germline ends. The CDR3 contains 14 residues. Per germline, CDR1 MNHEY and CDR2 SMNVEV (reference sequence). In nucleotides, the CDR3 is TGTGCCAGCAGTTTATCGGCCAGGGGCCACGAGCAGTACTTC. Translated: CASSLSARGHEQYF.

The chain couples TRBV29-1 to TRBJ1-2; D is possibly TRBD1 (5 bases). Germline CDR1 and CDR2: SQVTM and ANQGSEA. V was shortened by 3 bases and J by 5 bases, with 13 bases between the two germline ends. This CDR3 is 13 amino acids long. CDR3: CSVEGGVVYGYTF. For the CDR3, the DNA is TGCAGCGTTGAGGGGGGGGTTGTGTATGGCTACACCTTC.

This chain joins TRBV6-6 and TRBJ2-7, with 12 bases matching TRBD2. In germline, CDR1 is MNHNY, CDR2 SVGAGI (reference sequence). The CDR3 extends over 15 amino acids. The trim removed 6 bases at V and 2 bases at J, leaving 5 bases unmatched. The DNA for the CDR3 is TGTGCCAGCAGCAAGACTAGCGGGGGCACCTACGAGCAGTACTTC. Translated, it gives CASSKTSGGTYEQYF.

V and J are TRBV28 and TRBJ1-1; 7 nucleotides agree with TRBD1. This CDR3 comprises 14 residues. Germline V gene data show CDR1 as MDHEN and CDR2 as SYDVKM. The junction had 3 bases not matched to a gene; V was cut back by 4 bases and J by 1 base. DNA of the CDR3: TGTGCCAGCAGTTACAGGGGAGAGAACACTGAAGCTTTCTTT. As protein: CASSYRGENTEAFF. Filled out from reference TRBV28 and TRBJ1-1, the complete variable domain reads DVKVTQSSRYLVKRTGEKVFLECVQDMDHENMFWYRQDPGLGLRLIYFSYDVKMKEKGDIPEGYSVSREKKERFSLILESASTNQTSMYLCASSYRGENTEAFFGQGTRLTVV.

The gene calls are TRBV5-4 and TRBJ2-7, with D possibly being TRBD1 (5 bases). This CDR3 spans 13 amino acids. Trimming stripped 4 bases from V and 3 bases from J, with 11 bases between. CDR1 is SGHNT, CDR2 YYREEE, per germline (reference sequence). The CDR3 DNA sequence: TGTGCCAGCAGCCAGGAGACAGTCTACGAGCAGTACTTC. As protein: CASSQETVYEQYF.

J is TRBJ1-4 and V is TRBV19; D is perhaps TRBD1 (5 bases). The ends were cut back, 5 bases at V and 12 bases at J, with 13 bases in the middle. Per germline, CDR1 LNHDA and CDR2 SQIVND (reference sequence). The CDR3 is 12 amino acids. The CDR3 DNA is TGTGCCAGTAGTCTCAGGGAGCGAGAACTGTTTTTT. Protein sequence: CASSLRERELFF.

This rearrangement joins TRBV14 to TRBJ1-5; a possible D gene is TRBD1 (5 bases). CDR3 length equals 17 residues. Germline V gives CDR1 SGHDN, CDR2 FVKESK. V was clipped by 4 bases and J by 1 base, with 17 bases between them. CDR3 DNA sequence: TGTGCCAGCAGCCTTCAGGGAGTCAGAAGGAGCAATCAGCCCCAGCATTTT. Protein product: CASSLQGVRRSNQPQHF.

The CDR3 loop reads CADSSGGNYEQYF. CDR3 coding DNA: TGTGCCGATTCTAGCGGGGGAAACTACGAGCAGTACTTC. The rearrangement links TRBV11-3 to TRBJ2-7; TRBD2 agrees at 10 bases. The CDR3 is made up of 13 amino acids. V dropped 11 bases and J dropped 3; count of bases not matched to a gene: 7. Germline V gene lookup returns CDR1 SGHNT and CDR2 YENEEA.

The V call is TRBV6-2 or TRBV6-3, the J call TRBJ1-1; D unresolved. The CDR3 contains 12 residues. Trimming left V 4 bases short and J 7 bases short, with 10 bases between. Germline V lookup: CDR1 MNHEY, CDR2 SVGEGT. This CDR3 is CASSSREGEAFF. The CDR3 nucleotides read TGTGCCAGCAGTTCCCGGGAGGGTGAAGCTTTCTTT.

V and J are TRBV28 and TRBJ2-5; D might be TRBD2 (6 bases). Germline V gene data show CDR1 as MDHEN and CDR2 as SYDVKM. The ends were cut back, 7 bases at V and 2 bases at J, with 11 bases in the middle. The CDR3 loop spans 13 amino acids. CDR3 DNA sequence: TGTGCCAGCACCCCAGGGACTCAAGAGACCCAGTACTTC. It is translated as CASTPGTQETQYF. Full variable domain (rest looked up from reference TRBV28 and TRBJ2-5): DVKVTQSSRYLVKRTGEKVFLECVQDMDHENMFWYRQDPGLGLRLIYFSYDVKMKEKGDIPEGYSVSREKKERFSLILESASTNQTSMYLCASTPGTQETQYFGPGTRLLVL.

V gene TRBV5-3 combines with J gene TRBJ1-4; a weak D match, TRBD1 (5 bases). Being an ORF, TRBV5-3 has a function that is uncertain. Trimming shortened V by 3 bases and J by 2 bases, and 11 bases separated the two germline ends. The CDR3 consists of 15 residues. The CDR3 region has the DNA TGTGCCAGAAGCTCCCGCGGGGGGACTAATGAAAAACTGTTTTTT. Protein product: CARSSRGGTNEKLFF.

The chain has TRBV9 and TRBJ1-6, with a tentative D call TRBD1 (5 bases). The V and J ends lost 3 bases and 1 base respectively, with 14 bases between them. The CDR3 runs to 17 residues. CDR1 and CDR2 from the germline V gene are SGDLS and YYNGEE. The CDR3, as DNA: TGTGCCAGCAGCGGGAACCTTGGGGGTTCCTATAATTCACCCCTCCACTTT. Encoded protein: CASSGNLGGSYNSPLHF.

V and J are TRBV4-3 and TRBJ2-7; 8 bases are a match to TRBD2. The V gene end was trimmed by 0 bases and the J gene end by 3 bases; junction bases not matched to a gene: 4. The CDR3 length is 15 residues. Germline lookup yields CDR1 LGHNA and CDR2 YSLEER. The CDR3 sequence: CASSQELAGYYEQYF. The CDR3 region has the DNA TGCGCCAGCAGCCAAGAGCTAGCGGGCTACTACGAGCAGTACTTC.

This rearrangement joins TRBV11-2 to TRBJ2-3, with D tentatively TRBD2 (5 bases). Germline CDR1 SGHAT, CDR2 FQNNGV. This CDR3 comprises 12 residues. V was trimmed by 5 bases and J by 7 bases, leaving 10 bases between them. This CDR3 is CASSPSGNTQYF. The CDR3 DNA sequence: TGTGCCAGCAGCCCCTCGGGGAATACGCAGTATTTT. The full variable domain, in which reference TRBV11-2 and TRBJ2-3 provide the parts outside the CDR3, is EAGVAQSPRYKIIEKRQSVAFWCNPISGHATLYWYQQILGQGPKLLIQFQNNGVVDDSQLPKDRFSAERLKGVDSTLKIQPAKLEDSAVYLCASSPSGNTQYFGPGTRLTVL.

V is TRBV2 and J is TRBJ2-5; TRBD2 matches 12 bases. The CDR3 runs to 15 residues. Germline values: CDR1 SNHLY, CDR2 FYNNEI. The V segment lost 5 bases and the J segment 2 bases; nucleotides outside the gene matches: 3. The DNA for the CDR3 is TGTGCCAGCAGTTTTACTAGCGGGGGGCAAGAGACCCAGTACTTC. Translation: CASSFTSGGQETQYF. The full variable domain, with the rest looked up from reference TRBV2 and TRBJ2-5, is EPEVTQTPSHQVTQMGQEVILRCVPISNHLYFYWYRQILGQKVEFLVSFYNNEISEKSEIFDDQFSVERPDGSNFTLKIRSTKLEDSAMYFCASSFTSGGQETQYFGPGTRLLVL.

The rearrangement links TRBV4-1 to TRBJ2-2; TRBD2 agrees at 10 bases. With 11 bases clipped from V and 4 bases from J, the junction kept 13 bases outside the gene matches. Germline assignment: CDR1 MGHRA and CDR2 YSYEKL. CDR3 length: 16 amino acids. CDR3 DNA sequence: TGCGCCGGGACTAAAGGACTAGCGGCGCCCACCGGGGAGCTGTTTTTT. Its protein product is CAGTKGLAAPTGELFF.